The 6 T cell receptor beta chains reported below all come from one sample, sequenced in a study of a mutant IDH1 vaccine in newly diagnosed glioma. Described time point: week 35, safety follow-up. Each dose of the vaccine consisted of 300 ug of mutant IDH1 20-mer peptide, with topical imiquimod. Antigen specificity for these receptors is unknown. Sequencing was performed with immunoSEQ multiplex PCR; in TCRdb, only in-frame clones are kept and a portion is missing. The table shows 35,000 to 50,000 clones, with around 92% occurring only once. Material: PBMCs, obtained from a glioma patient whose treatment included an IDH1 peptide vaccine. These receptors came from a man in his fifties or sixties with glioma.

This chain connects TRBV4-1 to TRBJ2-4, with D possibly TRBD2 on 6 matching bases. V dropped 0 bases and J dropped 1 base, with 16 bases sitting between them. This CDR3 contains 18 residues. Germline assignment: CDR1 MGHRA and CDR2 YSYEKL. CDR3 sequence reads: CASSQDYGSREAKNIQYF. CDR3 nucleotides: TGCGCCAGCAGCCAAGATTATGGCTCCCGGGAGGCCAAAAACATTCAGTACTTC.

The chain uses TRBV7-2 and TRBJ2-7; D might be TRBD2 (5 bases). The CDR3 extends over 15 amino acids. CDR1 and CDR2 (germline): SGHTA, FQGNSA. V dropped 2 bases and J dropped 7 bases, with 18 bases sitting between them. The DNA of the CDR3 is TGTGCCAGCAGCTTATCCGGGGTGGAGACTCGGGAGCAGTACTTC. The encoded protein is CASSLSGVETREQYF.

The chain couples TRBV14 to TRBJ2-5; D unresolved. The J call is uncertain, as TRBJ2-7 better fits the DNA end. CDR3 length equals 12 residues. Germline CDR1 reads SGHDN; CDR2 reads FVKESK. The CDR3 is CASSPVADEQYF. In DNA, the CDR3 is TGTGCCAGCAGCCCCGTGGCAGACGAGCAGTACTTC.

The chain has TRBV6-5 and TRBJ2-2; 13 nucleotides agree with TRBD2. From germline, CDR1 is MNHEY and CDR2 SVGAGI. The CDR3 contains 12 residues. DNA of the CDR3: TGTGCAACCACTAGCGGGGGGGCTGGGCTGTTTTTT. This translates into CATTSGGAGLFF.

The chain has TRBV19 and TRBJ2-1, with TRBD2 identical over 10 bases. Losses at the gene ends were 6 bases for V and 2 bases for J; bases not matched to a gene: 7. This CDR3 comprises 16 residues. Per germline, CDR1 LNHDA and CDR2 SQIVND (reference sequence). CDR3 protein: CASSRTSGQPYNEQFF. In DNA form, the CDR3 reads TGTGCCAGTAGCAGGACTAGCGGACAGCCCTACAATGAGCAGTTCTTC. Full variable domain (outside the CDR3, taken from reference TRBV19 and TRBJ2-1): DGGITQSPKYLFRKEGQNVTLSCEQNLNHDAMYWYRQDPGQGLRLIYYSQIVNDFQKGDIAEGYSVSREKKESFPLTVTSAQKNPTAFYLCASSRTSGQPYNEQFFGPGTRLTVL.

This clone was observed a single time. The V call is TRBV2, the J call TRBJ2-7; D may be TRBD2 (6 bases). The CDR3 spans 15 residues. The germline gives CDR1 SNHLY, CDR2 FYNNEI. V shed 6 bases and J shed 1 base, with 16 bases lying between them. In nucleotides, the CDR3 is TGTGCCAGCAGCTTCGGGGGTACCCAGTCCTACGAGCAGTACTTC. This codes for CASSFGGTQSYEQYF.